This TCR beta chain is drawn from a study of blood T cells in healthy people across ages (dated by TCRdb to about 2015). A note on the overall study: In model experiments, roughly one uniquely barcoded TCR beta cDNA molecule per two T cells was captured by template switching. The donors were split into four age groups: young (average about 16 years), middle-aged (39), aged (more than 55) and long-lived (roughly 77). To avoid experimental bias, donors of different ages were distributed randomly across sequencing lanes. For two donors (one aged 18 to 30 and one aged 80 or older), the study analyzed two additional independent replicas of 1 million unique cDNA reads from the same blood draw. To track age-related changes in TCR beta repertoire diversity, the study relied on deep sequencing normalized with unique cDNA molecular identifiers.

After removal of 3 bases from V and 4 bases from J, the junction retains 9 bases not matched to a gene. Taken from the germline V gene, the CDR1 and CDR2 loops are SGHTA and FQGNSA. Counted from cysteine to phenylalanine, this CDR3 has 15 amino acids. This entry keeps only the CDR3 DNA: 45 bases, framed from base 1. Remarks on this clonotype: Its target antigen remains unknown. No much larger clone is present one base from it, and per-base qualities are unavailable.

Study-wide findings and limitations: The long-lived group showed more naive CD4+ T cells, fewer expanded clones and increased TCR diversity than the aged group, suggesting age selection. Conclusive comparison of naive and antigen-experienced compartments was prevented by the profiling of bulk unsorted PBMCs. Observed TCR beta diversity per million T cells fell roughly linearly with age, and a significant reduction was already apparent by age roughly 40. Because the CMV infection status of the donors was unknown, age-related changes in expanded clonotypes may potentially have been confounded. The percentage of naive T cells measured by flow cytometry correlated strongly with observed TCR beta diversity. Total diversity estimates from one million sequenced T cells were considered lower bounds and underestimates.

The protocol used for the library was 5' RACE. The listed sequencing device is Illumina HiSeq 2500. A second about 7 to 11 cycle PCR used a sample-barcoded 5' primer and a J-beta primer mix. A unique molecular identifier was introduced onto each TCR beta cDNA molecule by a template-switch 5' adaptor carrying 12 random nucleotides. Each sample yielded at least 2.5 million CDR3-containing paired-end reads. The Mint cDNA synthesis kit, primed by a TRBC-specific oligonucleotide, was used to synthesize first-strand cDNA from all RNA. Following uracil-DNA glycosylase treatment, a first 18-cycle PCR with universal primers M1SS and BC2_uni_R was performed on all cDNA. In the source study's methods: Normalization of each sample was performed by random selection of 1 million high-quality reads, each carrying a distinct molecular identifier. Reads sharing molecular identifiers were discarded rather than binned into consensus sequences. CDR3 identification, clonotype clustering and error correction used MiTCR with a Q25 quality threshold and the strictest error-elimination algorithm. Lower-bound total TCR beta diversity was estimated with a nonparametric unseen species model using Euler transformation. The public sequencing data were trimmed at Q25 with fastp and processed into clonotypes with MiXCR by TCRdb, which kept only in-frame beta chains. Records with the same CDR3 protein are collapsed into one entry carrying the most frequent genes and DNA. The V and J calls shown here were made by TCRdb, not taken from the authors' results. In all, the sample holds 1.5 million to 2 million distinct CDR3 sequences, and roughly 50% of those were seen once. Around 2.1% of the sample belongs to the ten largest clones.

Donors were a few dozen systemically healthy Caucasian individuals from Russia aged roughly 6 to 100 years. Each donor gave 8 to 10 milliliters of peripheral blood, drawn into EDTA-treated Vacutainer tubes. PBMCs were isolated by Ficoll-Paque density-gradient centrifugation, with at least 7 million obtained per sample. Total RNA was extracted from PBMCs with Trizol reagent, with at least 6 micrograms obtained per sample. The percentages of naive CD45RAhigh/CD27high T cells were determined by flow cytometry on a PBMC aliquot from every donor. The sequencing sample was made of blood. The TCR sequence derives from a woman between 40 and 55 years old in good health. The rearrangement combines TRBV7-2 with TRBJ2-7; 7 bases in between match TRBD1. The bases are TGTGCCAGCAGCTTTTTTCAGGGGGTTCTTTACGAGCAGTACTTC. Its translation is CASSFFQGVLYEQYF.